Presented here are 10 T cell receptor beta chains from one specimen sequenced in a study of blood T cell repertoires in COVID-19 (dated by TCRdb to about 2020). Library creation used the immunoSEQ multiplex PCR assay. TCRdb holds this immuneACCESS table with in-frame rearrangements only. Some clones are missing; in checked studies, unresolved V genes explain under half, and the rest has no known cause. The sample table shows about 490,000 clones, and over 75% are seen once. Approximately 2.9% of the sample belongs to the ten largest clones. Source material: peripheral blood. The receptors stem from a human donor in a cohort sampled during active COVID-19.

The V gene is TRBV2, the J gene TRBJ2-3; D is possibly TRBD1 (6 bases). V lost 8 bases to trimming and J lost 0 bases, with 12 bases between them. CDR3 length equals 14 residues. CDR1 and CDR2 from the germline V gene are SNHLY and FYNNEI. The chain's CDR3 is CASSRDTSTDTQYF. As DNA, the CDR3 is TGTGCCAGCTCCAGGGACACTAGCACAGATACGCAGTATTTT.

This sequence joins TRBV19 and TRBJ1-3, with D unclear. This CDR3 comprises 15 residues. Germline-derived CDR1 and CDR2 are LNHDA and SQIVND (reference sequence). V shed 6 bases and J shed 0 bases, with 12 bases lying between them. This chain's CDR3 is CASSSNTDSGNTIYF. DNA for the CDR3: TGTGCCAGTAGCTCGAACACCGACTCTGGAAACACCATATATTTT.

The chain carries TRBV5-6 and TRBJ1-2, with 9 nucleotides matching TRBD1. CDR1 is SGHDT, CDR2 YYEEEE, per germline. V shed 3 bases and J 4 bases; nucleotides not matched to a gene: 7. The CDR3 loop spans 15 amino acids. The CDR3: CASSSPGTGIYGYTF. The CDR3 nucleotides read TGTGCCAGCAGCTCACCCGGGACAGGGATCTATGGCTACACCTTC.

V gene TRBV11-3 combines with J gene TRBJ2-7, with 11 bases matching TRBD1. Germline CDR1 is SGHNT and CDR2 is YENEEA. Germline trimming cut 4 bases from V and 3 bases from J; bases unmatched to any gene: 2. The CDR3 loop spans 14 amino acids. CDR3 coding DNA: TGTGCCAGCAGCTCGGACAGGGGGCACTACGAGCAGTACTTC. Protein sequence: CASSSDRGHYEQYF.

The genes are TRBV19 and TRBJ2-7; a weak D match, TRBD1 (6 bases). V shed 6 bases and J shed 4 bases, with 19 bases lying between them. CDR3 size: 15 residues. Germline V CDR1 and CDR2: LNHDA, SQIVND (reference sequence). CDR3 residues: CASSHMAGVLYEQYF. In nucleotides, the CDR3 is TGTGCCAGTAGCCACATGGCAGGGGTCTTATACGAGCAGTACTTC.

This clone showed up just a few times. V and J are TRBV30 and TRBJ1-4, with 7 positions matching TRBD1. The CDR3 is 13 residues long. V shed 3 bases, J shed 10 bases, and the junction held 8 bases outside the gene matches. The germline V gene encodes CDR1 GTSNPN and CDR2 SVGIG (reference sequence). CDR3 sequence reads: CAWSDWTGRKLFF. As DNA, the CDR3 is TGTGCCTGGAGCGATTGGACAGGCAGAAAACTGTTTTTT.

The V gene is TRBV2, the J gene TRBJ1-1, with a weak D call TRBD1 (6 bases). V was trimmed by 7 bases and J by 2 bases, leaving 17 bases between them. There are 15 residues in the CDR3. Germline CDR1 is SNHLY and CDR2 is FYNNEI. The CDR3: CASKFRTAANTEAFF. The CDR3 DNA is TGTGCCAGCAAATTTAGGACAGCGGCTAACACTGAAGCTTTCTTT.

CDR3 in DNA: TGCGCCAGCAGCCTGAACGCGGGGAGGGCAAACACTGAAGCTTTCTTT. Protein: CASSLNAGRANTEAFF. J is TRBJ1-1 and V is TRBV5-1; no firm D call. V was trimmed by 4 bases and J by 2 bases, leaving 18 bases between them. Germline V gene data show CDR1 as SGHRS and CDR2 as YFSETQ. The CDR3 loop spans 16 amino acids.

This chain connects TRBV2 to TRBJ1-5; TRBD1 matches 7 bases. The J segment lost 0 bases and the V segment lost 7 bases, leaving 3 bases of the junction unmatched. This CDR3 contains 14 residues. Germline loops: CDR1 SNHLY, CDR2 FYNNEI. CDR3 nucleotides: TGTGCCAGCAACAGGGGAGGTAGCAATCAGCCCCAGCATTTT. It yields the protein CASNRGGSNQPQHF.

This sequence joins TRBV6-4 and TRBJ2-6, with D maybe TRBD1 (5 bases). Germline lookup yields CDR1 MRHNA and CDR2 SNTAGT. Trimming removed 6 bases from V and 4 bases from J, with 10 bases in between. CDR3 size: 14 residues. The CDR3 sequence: CASSPGFGANVLTF. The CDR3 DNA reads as TGTGCCAGCAGCCCAGGGTTCGGGGCCAACGTCCTGACTTTC.